A selection of T cell receptor beta chains follows, all from one sample in a study of Graves' ophthalmopathy and Graves' hyperthyroidism. TCRdb itself ran the multiplex PCR reads through MiXCR, one entry per CDR3 protein. The sample has over a million distinct CDR3 sequences, around a third seen once; the top ten hold around 10%. Sequencing was carried out using peripheral blood or thyroid tissue (not recorded which). The receptors stem from an adult man with Graves' hyperthyroidism. Both conserved end residues are part of each CDR3. D genes are given only for firm matches. For some rows the clone size is stated as once, few or many, or as a class when expanded; others skip it.

NA	TRBV4-2	NA	TRBJ1-5	CASSQEAGHNQPQHF	TGTGCCAGCAGCCAAGAAGCAGGACACAATCAGCCCCAGCATTTT
NA	TRBV2	NA	TRBJ1-5	CASSQTPGPQHF	TGTGCCAGCAGTCAAACCCCCGGGCCCCAGCATTTT
NA	TRBV4-3	NA	TRBJ2-5	CASSQGQGQTSQETQYF	TGCGCCAGCAGCCAAGGCCAGGGACAGACTAGCCAAGAGACCCAGTACTTC
NA	TRBV7-2	NA	TRBJ2-1	CASSLVGTSGNEQFF	TGTGCCAGCAGCTTAGTAGGGACCAGCGGGAATGAGCAGTTCTTC
NA	TRBV6-5	NA	TRBJ2-2	CASSSPGPNTNTGELFF	TGTGCCAGCAGTTCCCCGGGACCGAACACTAACACCGGGGAGCTGTTTTTT
NA	TRBV2	NA	TRBJ2-7	CASSLEVGGPYEQYF	TGTGCCAGCAGTTTGGAAGTCGGGGGCCCCTACGAGCAGTACTTC
NA	TRBV6-2/TRBV6-3	NA	TRBJ2-7	CASSSAPVGKYEQYF	TGTGCCAGCAGTTCGGCCCCCGTGGGGAAATACGAGCAGTACTTC
NA	TRBV29-1	many	TRBJ1-1	CSVEHVGAFF	TGCAGCGTTGAGCATGTTGGAGCTTTCTTT
TRBD1	TRBV20-1	many	TRBJ2-7	CSARGQGFEQYF	TGCAGTGCCCGAGGACAGGGCTTCGAGCAGTACTTC
TRBD1	TRBV7-6	NA	TRBJ1-2	CASSLGQGARWYTF	TGTGCCAGCAGCTTAGGACAGGGGGCGCGTTGGTACACCTTC
TRBD2	TRBV5-4	NA	TRBJ2-7	CASSMGGTSKTYEQYF	TGTGCCAGCAGCATGGGAGGGACTAGCAAAACCTACGAGCAGTACTTC
NA	TRBV10-3	NA	TRBJ2-7	CASSGLVGATYEQYF	TGTGCCAGCAGCGGGCTCGTGGGAGCTACCTACGAGCAGTACTTC
TRBD1	TRBV7-9	many	TRBJ2-7	CASSPGDSSYEQYF	TGTGCCAGCAGCCCCGGGGACAGCTCCTACGAGCAGTACTTC
TRBD1	TRBV12-3/TRBV12-4	NA	TRBJ2-5	CASRNRDSGIETQYF	TGTGCCAGCAGGAACCGGGACAGTGGTATAGAGACCCAGTACTTC
TRBD1	TRBV29-1	few	TRBJ1-5	CSVGTGGFNQPQHF	TGCAGCGTTGGGACAGGGGGTTTCAATCAGCCCCAGCATTTT
TRBD2	TRBV7-9	many	TRBJ2-7	CASSYGTSGTYEQYF	TGTGCCAGCAGCTACGGGACTAGCGGGACCTACGAGCAGTACTTC
TRBD2	TRBV5-1	NA	TRBJ2-7	CASSFTTSGGDLGGEQYF	TGCGCCAGCAGCTTTACAACTAGCGGGGGGGACCTGGGAGGCGAGCAGTACTTC
NA	TRBV7-6	many	TRBJ2-7	CASSPGISSYEQYF	TGTGCCAGCAGCCCCGGGATCAGCTCCTACGAGCAGTACTTC
NA	TRBV7-2	many	TRBJ1-3	CASSERHSFSSGNTIYF	TGTGCCAGCAGCGAACGACACAGCTTTAGCTCTGGAAACACCATATATTTT
NA	TRBV10-1	NA	TRBJ2-5	CASSAGHGKETQYF	TGCGCCAGCAGTGCCGGACACGGGAAAGAGACCCAGTACTTC
NA	TRBV7-3	NA	TRBJ1-6	CASSLNRDHF	TGTGCCAGCAGCTTAAACAGGGATCACTTT
NA	TRBV2	few	TRBJ2-7	CASSLSGEIEQYF	TGTGCCAGCAGTTTATCGGGCGAAATCGAGCAGTACTTC